Below are 7 T cell receptor beta chains sequenced from a single sample in a study of CD8+ T cells in alopecia areata. As the sequencing template, cDNA was produced by extracting RNA and reverse transcribing it. Profiling relied on immunoSEQ multiplex PCR, and the TCRdb table lists in-frame clones only, not all of them. The sample includes around 140,000 clones, 51% seen only once; the top ten take over 0.75%. Source: CD4+ T cells sorted from blood, taken at week 0. Every receptor here comes from a human donor with alopecia areata.

This clone was seen only a few times. V usage is TRBV12-5 and J usage is TRBJ1-2; weak D call: TRBD1 (5 bases). CDR1 is LGHNT and CDR2 is FRNRAP in the germline V gene. CDR3 length equals 14 residues. With 5 bases removed from V and 4 bases from J, the gap between germline ends came to 14 bases. The CDR3, as DNA: TGTGCTAGTGGTCTGGGGGATCTCCTCTATGGCTACACCTTC. It codes for CASGLGDLLYGYTF. The full variable domain, completed using reference TRBV12-5 and TRBJ1-2, is DARVTQTPRHKVTEMGQEVTMRCQPILGHNTVFWYRQTMMQGLELLAYFRNRAPLDDSGMPKDRFSAEMPDATLATLKIQPSEPRDSAVYFCASGLGDLLYGYTFGSGTRLTVV.

In this sample, this clone turned up once. The chain recombines TRBV11-3 with TRBJ2-1; 7 nucleotides agree with TRBD2. CDR1 is SGHNT, CDR2 YENEEA, per germline. The CDR3 contains 15 residues. V shed 1 base, J shed 3 bases, and the junction held 3 bases outside the gene matches. The DNA of the CDR3 is TGTGCCAGCAGCTTAGCGTCTAGCGGCTACAATGAGCAGTTCTTC. It encodes CASSLASSGYNEQFF. The complete variable domain, with remaining parts taken from reference TRBV11-3 and TRBJ2-1, reads EAGVVQSPRYKIIEKKQPVAFWCNPISGHNTLYWYLQNLGQGPELLIRYENEEAVDDSQLPKDRFSAERLKGVDSTLKIQPAELGDSAVYLCASSLASSGYNEQFFGPGTRLTVL.

J is TRBJ2-3 and V is TRBV29-1; the D gene is possibly TRBD1 (6 bases). Trimming removed 3 bases at V and 2 bases at J, with 15 bases between. CDR1 is SQVTM and CDR2 is ANQGSEA in the germline V gene. The CDR3 spans 15 residues. The CDR3 bases are TGCAGCGTTGACTTGCGTCCAGGGGACACAGATACGCAGTATTTT. Translation gives CSVDLRPGDTDTQYF.

J is TRBJ1-2 and V is TRBV29-1; D is unresolved. Per the germline V gene, CDR1 is SQVTM and CDR2 is ANQGSEA. V lost 4 bases and J 7 bases, leaving 16 bases between the germline ends. The CDR3 consists of 13 residues. This chain's CDR3 is CSVVADEKLGYTF. Here the CDR3 DNA reads TGCAGCGTTGTCGCAGACGAGAAACTTGGCTACACCTTC.

The chain couples TRBV7-2 to TRBJ2-1; a weak D match, TRBD2 (5 bases). The CDR3 sequence is 14 residues long. Deletions cut 1 base from V and 3 bases from J, with 7 bases between. Germline loops: CDR1 SGHTA, CDR2 FQGNSA. CDR3 sequence reads: CASSLDGNYNEQFF. The CDR3 nucleotides are TGTGCCAGCAGCTTAGACGGGAACTACAATGAGCAGTTCTTC. The complete variable domain, with remaining parts taken from reference TRBV7-2 and TRBJ2-1, reads GAGVSQSPSNKVTEKGKDVELRCDPISGHTALYWYRQSLGQGLEFLIYFQGNSAPDKSGLPSDRFSAERTGGSVSTLTIQRTQQEDSAVYLCASSLDGNYNEQFFGPGTRLTVL.

This clone was seen once. J is TRBJ2-1 and V is TRBV2, with 8 bases identical to TRBD2. Germline CDR1 is SNHLY and CDR2 is FYNNEI. V shed 4 bases, J shed 7 bases, and the junction held 9 bases outside the gene matches. The CDR3 spans 15 residues. This chain's CDR3 is CASSVEAGVGNEQFF. The DNA for the CDR3 is TGTGCCAGCAGTGTAGAAGCGGGAGTGGGTAATGAGCAGTTCTTC.

V usage is TRBV18 and J usage is TRBJ1-5; D gene unclear. This CDR3 has 13 amino acids. Between the trimmed V and J ends, which lost 4 bases and 6 bases, there was a span of 10 bases. Germline V gives CDR1 KGHSH, CDR2 LQKENI. The CDR3 sequence is CASSQGTGQPQHF. The CDR3 DNA is TGTGCCAGCTCACAGGGAACGGGTCAGCCCCAGCATTTT.